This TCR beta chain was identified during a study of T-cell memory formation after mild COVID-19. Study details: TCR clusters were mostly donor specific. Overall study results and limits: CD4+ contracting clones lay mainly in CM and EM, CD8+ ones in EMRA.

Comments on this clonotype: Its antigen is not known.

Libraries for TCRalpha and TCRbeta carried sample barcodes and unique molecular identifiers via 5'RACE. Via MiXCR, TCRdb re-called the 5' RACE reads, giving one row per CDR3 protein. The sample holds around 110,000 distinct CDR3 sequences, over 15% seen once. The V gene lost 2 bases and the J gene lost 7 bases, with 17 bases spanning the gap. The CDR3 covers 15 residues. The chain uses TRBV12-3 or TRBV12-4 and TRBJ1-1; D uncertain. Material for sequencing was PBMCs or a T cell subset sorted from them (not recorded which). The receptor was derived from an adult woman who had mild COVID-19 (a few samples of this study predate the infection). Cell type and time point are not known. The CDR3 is CASSLFPQQASEAFF. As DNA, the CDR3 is TGTGCCAGCAGTTTATTTCCCCAGCAGGCGAGTGAAGCTTTCTTT.